Listed here are 9 T cell receptor beta chains from one sample, sequenced in a study of response to subunit inactivated influenza vaccine. MiXCR, run by TCRdb on the RT-PCR reads, gives a single entry per CDR3 protein. The sample has about 580,000 distinct CDR3 sequences; 13% to 15% are singletons. The specimen comprised PBMCs from blood, sampled about 11 days after vaccination. The origin of the receptors is a man aged 50-59 years who received an inactivated influenza vaccine.

J is TRBJ2-3 and V is TRBV4-2, with 7 bases that match TRBD1. CDR1 and CDR2 from the germline V gene are LGHNA and YNFKEQ. V was clipped by 0 bases and J by 5 bases; unmatched bases: 8. This CDR3 comprises 16 residues. CDR3 nucleotides: TGTGCCAGCAGCCAAGAAAGCGGTAGGGGGCAAGATACGCAGTATTTT. Amino acid sequence: CASSQESGRGQDTQYF.

This clonotype has a handful of counts. The chain recombines TRBV28 with TRBJ1-6; TRBD1 matches at 8 bases. Trimming took 5 bases from V and 6 from J; bases not matched to a gene: 3. CDR3 length equals 14 residues. Germline V lookup: CDR1 MDHEN, CDR2 SYDVKM. As DNA, the CDR3 is TGTGCCAGCAGTCCAGGGGGCGGTAATTCACCCCTCCACTTT. Its protein product is CASSPGGGNSPLHF.

This clonotype showed up just a few times. The chain joins TRBV28 to TRBJ2-1; 9 positions agree with TRBD2. V lost 4 bases to trimming and J lost 7 bases; unmatched junction nucleotides: 11. The CDR3 sequence is 16 residues long. Germline assignment: CDR1 MDHEN and CDR2 SYDVKM. The DNA of the CDR3 is TGTGCCAGCAGTTCCTTAGCGGGAGATAGGAGAAATGAGCAGTTCTTC. Translated: CASSSLAGDRRNEQFF.

The chain recombines TRBV3-1 with TRBJ2-4; 7 bases align to TRBD1. The germline V gene has CDR1 LGHDT and CDR2 YNNKEL (reference sequence). This CDR3 is 17 amino acids long. V was clipped by 3 bases and J by 0 bases; unmatched bases: 8. CDR3 sequence (DNA): TGTGCCAGCAGCCACTCTGACAGGGCTCTAGCCAAAAACATTCAGTACTTC. This encodes CASSHSDRALAKNIQYF. Full variable domain (missing parts from reference TRBV3-1 and TRBJ2-4): DTAVSQTPKYLVTQMGNDKSIKCEQNLGHDTMYWYKQDSKKFLKIMFSYNNKELIINETVPNRFSPKSPDKAHLNLHINSLELGDSAVYFCASSHSDRALAKNIQYFGAGTRLSVL.

J is TRBJ1-2 and V is TRBV18; tentative D call: TRBD1 (5 bases). V lost 4 bases and J 3 bases, leaving 12 bases between the germline ends. The CDR3 runs 14 residues. CDR1 and CDR2 (germline): KGHSH, LQKENI. CDR3 sequence: CASSLGTSYYGYTF. As DNA, the CDR3 is TGTGCCAGCTCACTCGGGACCAGCTACTATGGCTACACCTTC.

This clonotype appeared a few times. V is TRBV3-1 and J is TRBJ2-7, with 12 bases that match TRBD2. V shed 0 bases, J shed 3 bases, and the junction held 3 bases outside the gene matches. Germline V gene sequence: CDR1 LGHDT, CDR2 YNNKEL (reference sequence). The CDR3 runs 16 residues. The CDR3 loop is CASSQEGLAGSYEQYF. In nucleotides, the CDR3 is TGTGCCAGCAGCCAAGAAGGACTAGCGGGGAGCTACGAGCAGTACTTC.

The DNA of the CDR3 is TGTGCCAGCAGCTCAGGGGAACTAGCGGGAAGTAATGAGCAGTTCTTC. It codes for CASSSGELAGSNEQFF. The gene calls are TRBV9 and TRBJ2-1; 10 nucleotides line up with TRBD2. V lost 4 bases and J lost 7; bases outside the gene matches: 11. This CDR3 contains 16 residues. Per germline, CDR1 SGDLS and CDR2 YYNGEE.

This clonotype was observed a handful of times. The V call is TRBV20-1, the J call TRBJ2-3; no reliable D call. Germline CDR1 and CDR2: DFQATT and SNEGSKA (reference sequence). V lost 0 bases, J lost 2 bases, and 18 bases lay in between. The CDR3 covers 17 residues. CDR3 sequence (DNA): TGCAGTGCTAGAGAAAGAATCCGACTGTCGGTCACAGATACGCAGTATTTT. This sequence encodes CSARERIRLSVTDTQYF.

This clonotype was seen ten or more times. The rearrangement links TRBV20-1 to TRBJ2-3; D unclear. Trimming pared 5 bases from V and 2 bases from J, leaving 11 bases between. CDR1 is DFQATT, CDR2 SNEGSKA, per germline (reference sequence). The CDR3 spans 13 residues. The CDR3 loop reads CSAESVSTDTQYF. The CDR3 coding sequence is TGCAGTGCTGAAAGCGTATCCACAGATACGCAGTATTTT.